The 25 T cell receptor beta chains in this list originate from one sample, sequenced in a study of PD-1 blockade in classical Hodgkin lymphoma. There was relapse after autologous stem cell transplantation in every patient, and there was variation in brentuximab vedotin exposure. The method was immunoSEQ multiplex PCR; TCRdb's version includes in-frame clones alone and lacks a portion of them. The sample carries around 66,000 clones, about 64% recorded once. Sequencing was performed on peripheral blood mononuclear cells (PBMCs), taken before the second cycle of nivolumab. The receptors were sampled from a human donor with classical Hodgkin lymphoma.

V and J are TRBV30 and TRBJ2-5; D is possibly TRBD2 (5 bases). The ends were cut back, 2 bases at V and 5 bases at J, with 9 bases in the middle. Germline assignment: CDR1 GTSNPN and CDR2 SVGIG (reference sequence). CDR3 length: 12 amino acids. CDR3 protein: CAWSLRRETQYF. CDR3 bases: TGTGCCTGGAGTCTGAGGAGGGAGACCCAGTACTTC.

CDR3: CASWARGAGSPLHF. As DNA, the CDR3 is TGTGCCAGCTGGGCCCGGGGGGCGGGCTCACCCCTCCACTTT. The V call is TRBV6-5, the J call TRBJ1-6, with D perhaps TRBD1 (6 bases). CDR3 length: 14 amino acids. Trimming cost V 8 bases and J 10 bases, with 18 bases left between them. Per germline, CDR1 MNHEY and CDR2 SVGAGI.

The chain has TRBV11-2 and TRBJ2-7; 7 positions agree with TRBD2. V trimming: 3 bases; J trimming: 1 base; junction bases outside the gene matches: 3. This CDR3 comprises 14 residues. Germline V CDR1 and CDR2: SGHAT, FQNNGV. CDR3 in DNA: TGTGCCAGCAGCTTTCGCGGGGGTTCCTACGAGCAGTACTTC. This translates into CASSFRGGSYEQYF.

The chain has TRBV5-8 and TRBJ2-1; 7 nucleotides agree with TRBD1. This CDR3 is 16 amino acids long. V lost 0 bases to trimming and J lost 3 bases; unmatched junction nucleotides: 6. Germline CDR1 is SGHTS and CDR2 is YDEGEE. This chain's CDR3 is CASSLEGGDLYNEQFF. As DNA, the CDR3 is TGTGCCAGCAGCTTGGAAGGGGGCGATCTCTACAATGAGCAGTTCTTC.

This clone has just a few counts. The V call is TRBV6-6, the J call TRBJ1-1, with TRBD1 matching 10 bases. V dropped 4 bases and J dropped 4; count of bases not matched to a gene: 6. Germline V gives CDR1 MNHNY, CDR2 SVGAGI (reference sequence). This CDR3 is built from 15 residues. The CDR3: CASSFEWTGGTEAFF. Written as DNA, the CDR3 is TGTGCCAGCAGTTTCGAGTGGACAGGGGGCACTGAAGCTTTCTTT.

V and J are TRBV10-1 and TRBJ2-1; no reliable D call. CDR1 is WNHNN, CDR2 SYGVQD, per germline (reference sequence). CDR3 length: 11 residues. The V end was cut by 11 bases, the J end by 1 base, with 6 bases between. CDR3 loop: CAPASYNEQFF. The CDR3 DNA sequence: TGCGCCCCTGCTTCCTACAATGAGCAGTTCTTC.

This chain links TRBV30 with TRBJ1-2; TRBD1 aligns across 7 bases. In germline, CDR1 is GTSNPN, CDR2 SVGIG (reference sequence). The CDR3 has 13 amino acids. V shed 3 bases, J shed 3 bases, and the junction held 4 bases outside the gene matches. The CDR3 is CAWSIGTDYGYTF. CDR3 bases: TGTGCCTGGAGCATAGGGACAGACTATGGCTACACCTTC.

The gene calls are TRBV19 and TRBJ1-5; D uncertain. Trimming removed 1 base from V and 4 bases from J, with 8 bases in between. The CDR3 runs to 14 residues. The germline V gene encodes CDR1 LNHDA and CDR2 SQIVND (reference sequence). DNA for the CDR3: TGTGCCAGTAGTATAGGAGAGAGGAATCAGCCCCAGCATTTT. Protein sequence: CASSIGERNQPQHF.

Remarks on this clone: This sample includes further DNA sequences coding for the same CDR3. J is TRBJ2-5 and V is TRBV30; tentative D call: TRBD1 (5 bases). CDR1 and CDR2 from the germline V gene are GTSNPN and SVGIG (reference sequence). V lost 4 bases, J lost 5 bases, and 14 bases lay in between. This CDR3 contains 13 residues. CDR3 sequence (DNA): TGTGCCTGGACCCAAGGCAGGGCGGAGACCCAGTACTTC. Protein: CAWTQGRAETQYF.

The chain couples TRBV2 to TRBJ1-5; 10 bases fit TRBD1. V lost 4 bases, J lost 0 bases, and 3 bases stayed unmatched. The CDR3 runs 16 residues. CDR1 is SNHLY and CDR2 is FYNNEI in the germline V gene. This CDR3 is CASSAWTGGSNQPQHF. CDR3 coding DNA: TGTGCCAGCAGTGCTTGGACAGGGGGTAGCAATCAGCCCCAGCATTTT.

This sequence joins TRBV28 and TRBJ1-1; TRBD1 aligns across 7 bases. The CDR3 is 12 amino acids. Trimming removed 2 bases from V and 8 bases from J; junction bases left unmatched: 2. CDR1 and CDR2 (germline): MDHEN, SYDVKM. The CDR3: CASSLKGGEAFF. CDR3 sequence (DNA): TGTGCCAGCAGTTTAAAAGGGGGCGAAGCTTTCTTT.

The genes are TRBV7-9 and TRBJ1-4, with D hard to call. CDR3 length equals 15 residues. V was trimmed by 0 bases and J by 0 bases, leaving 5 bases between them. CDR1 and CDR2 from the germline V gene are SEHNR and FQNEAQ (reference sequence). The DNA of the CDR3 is TGTGCCAGCAGCTTAGCGGAGTCAACTAATGAAAAACTGTTTTTT. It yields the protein CASSLAESTNEKLFF.

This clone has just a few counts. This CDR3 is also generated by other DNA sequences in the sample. The CDR3 nucleotides read TGTGCCAGCAGTTCAGGGCACACCTTC. Protein: CASSSGHTF. V gene TRBV6-9 combines with J gene TRBJ1-2, with a weak D call TRBD1 (5 bases). Germline assignment: CDR1 MNHGY and CDR2 SVAAGI. Trimming removed 4 bases at V and 12 bases at J, with 6 bases between. The CDR3 has 9 residues.

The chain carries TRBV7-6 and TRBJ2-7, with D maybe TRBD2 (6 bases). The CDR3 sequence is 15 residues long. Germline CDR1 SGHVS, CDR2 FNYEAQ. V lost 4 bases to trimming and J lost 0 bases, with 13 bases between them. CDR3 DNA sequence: TGTGCCAGCAGCTCGGAGGGCGGGCCCTCCTACGAGCAGTACTTC. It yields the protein CASSSEGGPSYEQYF.

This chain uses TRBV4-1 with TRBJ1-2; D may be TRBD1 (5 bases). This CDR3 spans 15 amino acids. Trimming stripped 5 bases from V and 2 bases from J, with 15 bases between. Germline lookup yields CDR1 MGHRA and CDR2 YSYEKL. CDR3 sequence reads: CASSLGSGNNYGYTF. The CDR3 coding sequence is TGCGCCAGCAGCTTAGGGTCAGGGAACAACTATGGCTACACCTTC.

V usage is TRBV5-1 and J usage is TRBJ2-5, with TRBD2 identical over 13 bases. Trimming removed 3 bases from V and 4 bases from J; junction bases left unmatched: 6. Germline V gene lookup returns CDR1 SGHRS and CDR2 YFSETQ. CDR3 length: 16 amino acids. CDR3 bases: TGCGCCAGCAGCTACGGACTAGCGGGAGCGGTAGAGACCCAGTACTTC. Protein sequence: CASSYGLAGAVETQYF.

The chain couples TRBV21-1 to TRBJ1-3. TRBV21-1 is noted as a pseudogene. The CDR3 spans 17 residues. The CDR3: CASSEEGVPGPGNTIYF. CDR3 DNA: TGTGCCAGCAGCGAAGAGGGCGTTCCAGGACCTGGAAACACCATATATTTT.

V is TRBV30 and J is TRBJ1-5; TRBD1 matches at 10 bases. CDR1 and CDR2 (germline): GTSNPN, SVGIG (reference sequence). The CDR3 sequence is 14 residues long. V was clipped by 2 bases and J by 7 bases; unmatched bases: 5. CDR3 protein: CAWSTGTGEQPQHF. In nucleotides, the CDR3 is TGTGCCTGGAGTACCGGGACAGGGGAACAGCCCCAGCATTTT.

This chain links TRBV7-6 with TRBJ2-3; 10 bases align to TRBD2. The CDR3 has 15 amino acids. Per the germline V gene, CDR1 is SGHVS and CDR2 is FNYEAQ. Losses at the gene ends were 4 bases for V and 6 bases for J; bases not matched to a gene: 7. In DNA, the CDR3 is TGTGCCAGCAGCTCGACTAGCGGGTTCCTGGATACGCAGTATTTT. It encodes CASSSTSGFLDTQYF. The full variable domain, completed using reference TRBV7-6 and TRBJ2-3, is GAGVSQSPRYKVTKRGQDVALRCDPISGHVSLYWYRQALGQGPEFLTYFNYEAQQDKSGLPNDRFSAERPEGSISTLTIQRTEQRDSAMYRCASSSTSGFLDTQYFGPGTRLTVL.

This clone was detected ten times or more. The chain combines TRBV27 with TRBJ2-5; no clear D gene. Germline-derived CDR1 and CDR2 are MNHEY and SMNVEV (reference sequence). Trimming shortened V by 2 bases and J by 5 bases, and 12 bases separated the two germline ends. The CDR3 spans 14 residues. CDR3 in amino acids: CASSLGPMAETQYF. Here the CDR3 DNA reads TGTGCCAGCAGTTTAGGACCGATGGCGGAGACCCAGTACTTC.

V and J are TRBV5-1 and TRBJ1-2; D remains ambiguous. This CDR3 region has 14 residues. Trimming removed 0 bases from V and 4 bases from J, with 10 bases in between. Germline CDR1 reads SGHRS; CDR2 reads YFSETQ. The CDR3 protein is CASSLVVGSYGYTF. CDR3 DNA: TGCGCCAGCAGCTTGGTGGTCGGCAGCTATGGCTACACCTTC.

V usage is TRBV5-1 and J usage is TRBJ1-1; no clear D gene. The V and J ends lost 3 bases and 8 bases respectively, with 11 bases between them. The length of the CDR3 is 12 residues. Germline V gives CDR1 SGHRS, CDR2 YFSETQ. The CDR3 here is CASSSMTGEAFF. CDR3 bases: TGCGCCAGCAGCTCAATGACCGGAGAAGCTTTCTTT.

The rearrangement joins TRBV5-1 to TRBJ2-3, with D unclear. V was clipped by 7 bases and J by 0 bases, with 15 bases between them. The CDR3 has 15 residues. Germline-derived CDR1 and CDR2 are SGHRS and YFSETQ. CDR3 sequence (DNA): TGCGCCAGCCATGACGGAGCCCCTAGCACAGATACGCAGTATTTT. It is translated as CASHDGAPSTDTQYF.

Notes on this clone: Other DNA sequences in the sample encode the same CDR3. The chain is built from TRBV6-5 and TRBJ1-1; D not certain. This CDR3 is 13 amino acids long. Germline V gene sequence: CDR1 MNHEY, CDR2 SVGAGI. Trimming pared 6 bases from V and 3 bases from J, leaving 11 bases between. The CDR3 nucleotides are TGTGCCAGCAGCTTGGGCAGTTACACTGAAGCTTTCTTT. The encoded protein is CASSLGSYTEAFF.

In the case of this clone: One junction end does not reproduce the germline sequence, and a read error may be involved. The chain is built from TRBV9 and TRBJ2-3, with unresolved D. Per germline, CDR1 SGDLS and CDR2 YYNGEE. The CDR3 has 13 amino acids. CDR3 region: CASSVASTNTQYF. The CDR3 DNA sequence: TGTGCCAGCAGCGTAGCCAGCACAAATACGCAGTATTTT.